This T cell receptor beta chain was retrieved from a study of cytomegalovirus exposure and HLA in healthy donors. Study information: The study placed around 80% of its 350 to 400 genotyped donors in the Caucasian-associated ancestry cluster. Broader study findings: An Asian-associated ancestry cluster reportedly showed fewer N-insertions than the approximately 700-donor mean in a later analysis.

Primers: 60 Vbeta forward and 13 Jbeta reverse. Method: immunoSEQ multiplex PCR; TCRdb's copy keeps in-frame clones and lacks some. The data show roughly 82,000 clones, 72% seen once. With V trimmed by 3 bases and J by 5 bases, 5 bases remained unmatched. The CDR3 totals 14 residues. CDR1 and CDR2 from the germline V gene are SQVTM and ANQGSEA. Concerning this clone itself: Its antigen remains unknown.

J is TRBJ2-1 and V is TRBV29-1, with 9 bases lining up with TRBD2. The source is a woman between 40 and 55 years old in good health and CMV-seropositive. Sequenced sample: PBMCs. The CDR3 coding sequence is TGCAGCGTTGACCGACTAGCGGAAAACAATGAGCAGTTCTTC. Protein sequence: CSVDRLAENNEQFF.